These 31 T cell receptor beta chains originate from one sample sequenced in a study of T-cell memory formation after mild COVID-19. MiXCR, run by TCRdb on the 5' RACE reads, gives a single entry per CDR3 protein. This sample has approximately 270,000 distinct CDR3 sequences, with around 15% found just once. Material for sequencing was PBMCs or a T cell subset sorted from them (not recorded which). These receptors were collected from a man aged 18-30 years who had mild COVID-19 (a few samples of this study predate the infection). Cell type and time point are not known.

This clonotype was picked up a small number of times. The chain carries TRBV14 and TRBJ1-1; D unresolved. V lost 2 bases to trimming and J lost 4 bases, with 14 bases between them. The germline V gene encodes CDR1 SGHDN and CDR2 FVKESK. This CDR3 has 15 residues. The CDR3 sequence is CASSQIYGWTTEAFF. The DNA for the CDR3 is TGTGCCAGCAGCCAAATATACGGTTGGACCACTGAAGCTTTCTTT.

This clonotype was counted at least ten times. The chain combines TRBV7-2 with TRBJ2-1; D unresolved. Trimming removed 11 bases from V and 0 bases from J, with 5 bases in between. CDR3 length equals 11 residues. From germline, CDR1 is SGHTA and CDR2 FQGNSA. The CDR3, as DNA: TGTGCCCTTGGCTCCTACAATGAGCAGTTCTTC. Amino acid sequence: CALGSYNEQFF.

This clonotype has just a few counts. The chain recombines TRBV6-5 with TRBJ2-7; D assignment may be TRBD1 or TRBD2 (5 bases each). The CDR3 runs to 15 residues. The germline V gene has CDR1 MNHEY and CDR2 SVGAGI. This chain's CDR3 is CASSASLGEIYGQYV. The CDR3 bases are TGTGCCAGCAGTGCAAGCCTGGGGGAAATCTACGGGCAGTACGTC.

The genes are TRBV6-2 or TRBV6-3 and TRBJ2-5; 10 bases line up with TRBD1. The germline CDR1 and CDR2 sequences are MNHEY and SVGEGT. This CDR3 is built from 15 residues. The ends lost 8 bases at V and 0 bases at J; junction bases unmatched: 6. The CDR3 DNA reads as TGTGCCAGCTCGGGACAGGGGTGGGACCAAGAGACCCAGTACTTC. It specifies CASSGQGWDQETQYF.

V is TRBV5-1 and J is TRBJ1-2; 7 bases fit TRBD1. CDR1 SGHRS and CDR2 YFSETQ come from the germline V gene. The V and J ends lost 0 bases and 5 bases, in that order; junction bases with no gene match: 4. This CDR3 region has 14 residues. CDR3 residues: CASSLEGAWYGYTF. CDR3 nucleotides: TGCGCCAGCAGCTTGGAGGGGGCCTGGTATGGCTACACCTTC.

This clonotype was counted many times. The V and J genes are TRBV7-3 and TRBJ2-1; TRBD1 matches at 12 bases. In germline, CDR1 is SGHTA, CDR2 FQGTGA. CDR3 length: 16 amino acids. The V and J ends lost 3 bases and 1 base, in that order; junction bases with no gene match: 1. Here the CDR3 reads CASSLGQGASYNEQFF. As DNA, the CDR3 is TGTGCCAGCAGCTTGGGACAGGGGGCTTCCTACAATGAGCAGTTCTTC.

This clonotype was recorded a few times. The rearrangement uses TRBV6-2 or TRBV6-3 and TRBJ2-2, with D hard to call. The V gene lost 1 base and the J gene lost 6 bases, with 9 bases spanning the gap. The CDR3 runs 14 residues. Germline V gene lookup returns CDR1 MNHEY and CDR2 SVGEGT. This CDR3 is CASSYFPVAGELFF. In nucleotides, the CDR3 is TGTGCCAGCAGTTACTTTCCCGTCGCCGGGGAGCTGTTTTTT.

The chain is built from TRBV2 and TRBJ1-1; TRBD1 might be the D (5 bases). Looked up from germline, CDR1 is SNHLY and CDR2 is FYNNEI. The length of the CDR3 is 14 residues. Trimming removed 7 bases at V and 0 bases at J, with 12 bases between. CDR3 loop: CASKIDRLNTEAFF. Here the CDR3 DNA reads TGTGCCAGCAAAATCGACAGATTGAACACTGAAGCTTTCTTT.

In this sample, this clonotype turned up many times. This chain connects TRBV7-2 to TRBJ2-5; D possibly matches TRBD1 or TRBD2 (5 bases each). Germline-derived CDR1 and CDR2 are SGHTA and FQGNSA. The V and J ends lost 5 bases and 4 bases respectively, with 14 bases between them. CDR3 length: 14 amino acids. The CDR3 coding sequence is TGTGCCAGCAGCAAAGCCAGGGCGGGAGAGACCCAGTACTTC. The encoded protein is CASSKARAGETQYF.

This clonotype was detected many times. The CDR3 sequence is CSVEETSNSPLHF. In nucleotides, the CDR3 is TGCAGCGTTGAGGAGACATCTAATTCACCCCTCCACTTT. The chain recombines TRBV29-1 with TRBJ1-6; no clear D gene. Germline V gene data show CDR1 as SQVTM and CDR2 as ANQGSEA. This CDR3 has 13 amino acids. Trimming stripped 3 bases from V and 6 bases from J, with 9 bases between.

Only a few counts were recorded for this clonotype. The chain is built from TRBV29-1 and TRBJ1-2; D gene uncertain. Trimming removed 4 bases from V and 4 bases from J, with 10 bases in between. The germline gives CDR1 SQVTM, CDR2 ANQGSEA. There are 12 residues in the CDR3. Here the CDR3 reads CSVVDRGYGYTF. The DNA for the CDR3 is TGCAGCGTTGTAGACCGAGGCTATGGCTACACCTTC.

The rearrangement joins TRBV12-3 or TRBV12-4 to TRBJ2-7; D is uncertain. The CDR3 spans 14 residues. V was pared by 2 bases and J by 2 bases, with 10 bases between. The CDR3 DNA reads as TGTGCCAGCAGTTTATCAGACGGAACCTACGAGCAGTACGTC. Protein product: CASSLSDGTYEQYV.

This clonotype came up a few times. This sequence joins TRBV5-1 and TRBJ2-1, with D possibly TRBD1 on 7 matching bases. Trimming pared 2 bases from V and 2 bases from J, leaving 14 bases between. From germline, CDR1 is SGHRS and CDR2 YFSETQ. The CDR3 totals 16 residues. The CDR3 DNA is TGCGCCAGCAGCTTTCAGGGGGGCGCACCCTACAATGAGCAGTTCTTC. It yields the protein CASSFQGGAPYNEQFF.

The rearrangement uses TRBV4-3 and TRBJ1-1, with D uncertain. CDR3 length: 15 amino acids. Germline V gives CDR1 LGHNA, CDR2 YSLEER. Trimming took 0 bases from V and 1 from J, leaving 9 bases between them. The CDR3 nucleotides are TGCGCCAGCAGCCAAGATTCGGAAGGGAACACTGAAGCTTTCTTT. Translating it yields CASSQDSEGNTEAFF.

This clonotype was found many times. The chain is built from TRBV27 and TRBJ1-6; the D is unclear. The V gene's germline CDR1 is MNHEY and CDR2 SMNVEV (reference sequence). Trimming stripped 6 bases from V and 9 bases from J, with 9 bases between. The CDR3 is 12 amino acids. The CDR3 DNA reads TGTGCCAGCAGATCCGTAGGTTCACCCCTCCACTTT. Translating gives CASRSVGSPLHF.

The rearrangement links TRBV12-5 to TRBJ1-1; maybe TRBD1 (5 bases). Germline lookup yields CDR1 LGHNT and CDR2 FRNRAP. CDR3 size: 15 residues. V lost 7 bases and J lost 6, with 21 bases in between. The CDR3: CASAVVVGGIPEAFF. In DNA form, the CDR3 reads TGTGCTAGTGCGGTCGTCGTGGGGGGGATACCTGAAGCTTTCTTT.

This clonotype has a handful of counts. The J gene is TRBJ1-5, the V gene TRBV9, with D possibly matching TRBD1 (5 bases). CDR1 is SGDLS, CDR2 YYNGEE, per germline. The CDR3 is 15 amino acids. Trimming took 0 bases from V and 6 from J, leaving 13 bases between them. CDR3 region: CASSVAPEGPQPQHF. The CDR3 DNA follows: TGTGCCAGCAGCGTAGCTCCGGAGGGGCCTCAGCCCCAGCATTTT. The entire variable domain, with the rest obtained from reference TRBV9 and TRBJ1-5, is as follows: DSGVTQTPKHLITATGQRVTLRCSPRSGDLSVYWYQQSLDQGLQFLIQYYNGEERAKGNILERFSAQQFPDLHSELNLSSLELGDSALYFCASSVAPEGPQPQHFGDGTRLSIL.

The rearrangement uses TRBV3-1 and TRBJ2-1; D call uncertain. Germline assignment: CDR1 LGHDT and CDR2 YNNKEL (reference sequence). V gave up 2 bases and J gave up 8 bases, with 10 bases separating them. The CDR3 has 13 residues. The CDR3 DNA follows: TGTGCCAGCAGCCAACGGAATATCCATGAGCAGTTCTTC. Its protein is CASSQRNIHEQFF.

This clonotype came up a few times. The CDR3 bases are TGTGCCAGCAGTGTGCCAGGGGAAGAGACCCAGTACTTC. Its translation is CASSVPGEETQYF. The chain carries TRBV25-1 and TRBJ2-5, with a tentative D call TRBD1 (6 bases). Germline V gene data show CDR1 as MGHDK and CDR2 as SYGVNS. Trimming removed 4 bases from V and 3 bases from J, with 9 bases in between. This CDR3 region has 13 residues. The variable domain in full, completed from reference TRBV25-1 and TRBJ2-5, reads EADIYQTPRYLVIGTGKKITLECSQTMGHDKMYWYQQDPGMELHLIHYSYGVNSTEKGDLSSESTVSRIRTEHFPLTLESARPSHTSQYLCASSVPGEETQYFGPGTRLLVL.

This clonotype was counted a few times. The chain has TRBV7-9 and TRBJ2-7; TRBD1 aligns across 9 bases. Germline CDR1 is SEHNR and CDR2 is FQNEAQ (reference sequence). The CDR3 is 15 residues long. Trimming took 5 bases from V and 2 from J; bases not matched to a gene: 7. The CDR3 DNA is TGTGCCAGCAGCGGGGACAGGGAACTCCCCTACGAGCAGTACGTC. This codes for CASSGDRELPYEQYV.

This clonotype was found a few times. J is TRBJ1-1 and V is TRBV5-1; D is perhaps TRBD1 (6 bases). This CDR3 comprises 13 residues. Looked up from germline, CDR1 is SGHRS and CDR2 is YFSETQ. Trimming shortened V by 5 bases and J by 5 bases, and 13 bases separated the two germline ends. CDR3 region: CASRAGAGTEAFF. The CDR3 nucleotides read TGCGCCAGCAGGGCGGGGGCTGGGACTGAAGCTTTCTTT.

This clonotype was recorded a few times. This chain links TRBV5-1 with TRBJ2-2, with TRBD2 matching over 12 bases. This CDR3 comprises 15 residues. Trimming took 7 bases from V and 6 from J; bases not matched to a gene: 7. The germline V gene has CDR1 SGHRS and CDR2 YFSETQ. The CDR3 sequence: CASGLTSGGSGELFF. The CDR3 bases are TGCGCCAGCGGGCTGACTAGCGGGGGTTCCGGGGAGCTGTTTTTT.

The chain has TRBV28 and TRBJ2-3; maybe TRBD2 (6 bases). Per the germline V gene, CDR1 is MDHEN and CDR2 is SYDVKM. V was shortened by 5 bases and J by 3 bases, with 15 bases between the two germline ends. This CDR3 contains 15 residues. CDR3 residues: CASSTQGGGTDTQYF. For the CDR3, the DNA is TGTGCCAGCAGTACCCAGGGTGGGGGGACAGATACGCAGTATTTT.

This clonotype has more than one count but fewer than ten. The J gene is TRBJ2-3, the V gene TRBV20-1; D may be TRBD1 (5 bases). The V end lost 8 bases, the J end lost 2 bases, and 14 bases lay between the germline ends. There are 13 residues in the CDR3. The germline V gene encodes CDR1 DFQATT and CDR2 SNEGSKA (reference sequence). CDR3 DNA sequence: TGCAGTACCCGATGGGGCCCCACAGATACGCAGTATTTT. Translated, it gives CSTRWGPTDTQYF.

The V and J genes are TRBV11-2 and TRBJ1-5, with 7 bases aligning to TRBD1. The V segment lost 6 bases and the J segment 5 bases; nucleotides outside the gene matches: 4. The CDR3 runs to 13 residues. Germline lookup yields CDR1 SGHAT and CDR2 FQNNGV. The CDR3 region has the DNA TGTGCCAGCAGTTATACAGGGGATCAGCCCCAGCATTTT. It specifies CASSYTGDQPQHF.

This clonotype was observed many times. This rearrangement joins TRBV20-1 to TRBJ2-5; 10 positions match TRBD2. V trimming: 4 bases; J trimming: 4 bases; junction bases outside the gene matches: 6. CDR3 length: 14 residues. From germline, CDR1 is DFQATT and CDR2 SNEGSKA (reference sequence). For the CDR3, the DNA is TGCAGTGCTACCAGCGGGGGGGCGGGAGAGACCCAGTACTTC. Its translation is CSATSGGAGETQYF.

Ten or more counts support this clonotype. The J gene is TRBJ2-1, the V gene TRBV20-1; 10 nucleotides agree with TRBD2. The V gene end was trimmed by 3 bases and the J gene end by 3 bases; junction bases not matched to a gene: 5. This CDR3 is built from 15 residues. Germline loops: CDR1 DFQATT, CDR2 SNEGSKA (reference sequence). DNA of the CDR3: TGCAGTGCTAGTGTAGCGGGGGGCTACTACAATGAGCAGTTCTTC. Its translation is CSASVAGGYYNEQFF.

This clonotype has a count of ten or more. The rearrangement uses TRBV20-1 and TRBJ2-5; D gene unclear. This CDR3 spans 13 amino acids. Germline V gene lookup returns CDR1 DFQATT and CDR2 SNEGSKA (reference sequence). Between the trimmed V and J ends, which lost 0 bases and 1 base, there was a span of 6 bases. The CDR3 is CSARDDGQETQYF. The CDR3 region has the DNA TGCAGTGCTAGAGATGATGGCCAAGAGACCCAGTACTTC.

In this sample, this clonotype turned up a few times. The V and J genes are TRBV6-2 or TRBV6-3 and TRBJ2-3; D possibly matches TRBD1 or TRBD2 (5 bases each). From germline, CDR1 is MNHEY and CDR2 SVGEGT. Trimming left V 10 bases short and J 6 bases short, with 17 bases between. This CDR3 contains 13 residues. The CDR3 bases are TGTGCCACCGAACGCTCGGGGCGGGATACGCAGTATTTT. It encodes CATERSGRDTQYF.

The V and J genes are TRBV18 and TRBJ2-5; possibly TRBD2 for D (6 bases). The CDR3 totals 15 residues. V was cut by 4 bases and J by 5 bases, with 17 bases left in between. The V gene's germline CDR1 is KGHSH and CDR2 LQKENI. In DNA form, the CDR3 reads TGTGCCAGCTCACAAACATCGGGGGACTGGGAGACCCAGTACTTC. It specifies CASSQTSGDWETQYF.

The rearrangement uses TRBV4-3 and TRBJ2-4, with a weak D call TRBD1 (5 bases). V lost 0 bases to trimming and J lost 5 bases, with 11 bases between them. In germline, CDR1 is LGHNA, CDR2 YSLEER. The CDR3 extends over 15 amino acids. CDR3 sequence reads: CASSQESRTQNIQYF. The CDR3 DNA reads TGCGCCAGCAGCCAAGAGTCCCGGACACAAAACATTCAGTACTTC.